Listed below are T cell receptor beta chains from one sample, sequenced in a study of T cell repertoires in cytomegalovirus infection. MiXCR, run by TCRdb on the reads, gives a single entry per CDR3 protein. The sample holds roughly 51,000 distinct CDR3 sequences, around a fifth seen once. No antigen has been assigned to these receptors. Sequencing used CD8+ T cells from cultured PBMCs, obtained from culture after CMV antigen stimulation. The source is a human donor in good health (CMV status not recorded). Some clones in this sample may be carry-over from other donors' samples. Each CDR3 is given with its conserved first and last residue. The D gene is left open where the match is weak. A row's size may be missing; if present it is once, few, many or a size class.

d_gene	abundance	j_gene	v_gene	CDR3nt	CDR3aa
NA	NA	TRBJ1-4	TRBV7-2	TGTGCCAGCAGCTTAGCCGGGTTTCAAGGAGAAAAACTGTTTTTT	CASSLAGFQGEKLFF
TRBD2	NA	TRBJ2-5	TRBV15	TGTGCCACCAGCACGTCGGGACTAGCGGAACCGAATCAAGAGACCCAGTACTTC	CATSTSGLAEPNQETQYF
NA	few	TRBJ2-7	TRBV7-6	TGTGCCAGCAGCTTAGCCGGCTTCTCGGAGGTATACGAGCAGTACTTC	CASSLAGFSEVYEQYF
TRBD2	few	TRBJ2-6	TRBV7-9	TGTGCCAGCAGCTTAAAGCGGGGGCCCTCTGGGGCCAACGTCCTGACTTTC	CASSLKRGPSGANVLTF
TRBD2	NA	TRBJ2-1	TRBV7-2	TGTGCCAGCAGCTTCCCACTAGCGGGAGCCCCAAGCTCCTACAATGAGCAGTTCTTC	CASSFPLAGAPSSYNEQFF
NA	NA	TRBJ2-2	TRBV10-3	TGTGCCATCAGACTCGACCAGGGGCGGGTCGGGGAGCTGTTTTTT	CAIRLDQGRVGELFF
NA	NA	TRBJ2-3	TRBV7-9	TGTGCCAGCAGTCGTCATACAGATACGCAGTATTTT	CASSRHTDTQYF
NA	few	TRBJ2-7	TRBV4-3	TGCGCCAGCAGCCAAGATGGCGTGAGCGAGCAGTACTTC	CASSQDGVSEQYF
NA	few	TRBJ1-3	TRBV11-2	TGTGCCAGCAGCCGCGGGGGACATCCCTCTGGAAACACCATATATTTT	CASSRGGHPSGNTIYF
NA	NA	TRBJ2-7	TRBV7-2	TGTGCCCCCCTTCCCCCCTGCGGACAGCTAGCAATAAACTCCTACGAGCAGTACTTC	CAPLPPCGQLAINSYEQYF
NA	few	TRBJ2-1	TRBV7-2	TGTGCCAGCAGCTTAGTCGGGGACGAGCAGTTCTTC	CASSLVGDEQFF
NA	few	TRBJ1-1	TRBV18	TGTGCCAGCTCACAAGTCAGGATGAACACTGAAGCTTTCTTT	CASSQVRMNTEAFF
NA	few	TRBJ2-2	TRBV29-1	TGCAGCGTTGAAGTCAGGGGGGCTCCCGGGGAGCTGTTTTTT	CSVEVRGAPGELFF
TRBD2	medium-sized	TRBJ2-3	TRBV2	TGTGCCAGCAGAGAATCACTCGCGACTAGCGATGAAGATACGCAGTATTTT	CASRESLATSDEDTQYF
TRBD2	NA	TRBJ2-4	TRBV28	TGTGCCAGCAGCCAGCGGGAGGGTCCCCTCCACATTCAGTACTTC	CASSQREGPLHIQYF
TRBD2	NA	TRBJ2-5	TRBV7-2	TGTGCCAGCAGCTCAGGGACTACCCAAGAGACCCAGTACTTC	CASSSGTTQETQYF
NA	few	TRBJ2-1	TRBV7-6	TGTGCCAGCAGCGTCGACAGAACTGATGAGCAGTTCTTC	CASSVDRTDEQFF
NA	few	TRBJ1-1	TRBV28	TGTGCCAGCAGTTTAGACCTCCGGGACCGGAAGAACACTGAAGCTTTCTTT	CASSLDLRDRKNTEAFF
TRBD1	NA	TRBJ1-4	TRBV6-5	TGTGCCAGCAGCTCCGCGATAACAGGGGGAAGTGAAAAACTGTTTTTT	CASSSAITGGSEKLFF
NA	few	TRBJ1-2	TRBV6-5	TGTGCCAGCTCAGTTTCGACGGCCTATGGCTACACCTTC	CASSVSTAYGYTF
TRBD1	few	TRBJ2-1	TRBV20-1	TGCAGAGCAAGACAGGGAAGGGGCAATGAGCAGTTCTTC	CRARQGRGNEQFF
NA	many	TRBJ1-3	TRBV7-6	TGTGCCAGCAGCTTGTATCCGGACAGAGACTCTGGAAACACCATATATTTT	CASSLYPDRDSGNTIYF
NA	NA	TRBJ1-4	TRBV28	TGTGCCAGCAGGGGGGCGGGTTTATCAACTAATGAAAAACTGTTTTTT	CASRGAGLSTNEKLFF
NA	NA	TRBJ1-3	TRBV27	TGTGCCAGCAGTTTATCGGGATTTATGGACACCATATATTTT	CASSLSGFMDTIYF
NA	few	TRBJ2-5	TRBV11-2	TGTGCCAGCAGGGGGACGGGGCTATCTCAAGAGACCCAGTACTTC	CASRGTGLSQETQYF
NA	NA	TRBJ2-4	TRBV28	TGTGCCAGCACCATCTTCGGGGACGGGGCCCCTAACATTCAGTACTTC	CASTIFGDGAPNIQYF
NA	few	TRBJ1-1	TRBV12-3/TRBV12-4	TGTGCCAGCAGCCCCCCCGGGGGAGCTTTCTTT	CASSPPGGAFF
NA	NA	TRBJ2-3	TRBV24-1	TGTGCCATCTCTAAAGGGGCAGATACGCAGTATTTT	CAISKGADTQYF
TRBD1	few	TRBJ1-1	TRBV6-8	TGTGCCAACAGTTACTCCGGACAGGGATACACTGAAGCTTTCTTT	CANSYSGQGYTEAFF
NA	many	TRBJ2-7	TRBV7-9	TGTGCCAGCAAGGATCTCGGGGCCCGCGAGCAGTACTTC	CASKDLGAREQYF
NA	NA	TRBJ2-3	TRBV7-9	TGTGCCAGCAGCTTAGGGCCGGGTACGCAGTATTTT	CASSLGPGTQYF
TRBD1	few	TRBJ2-7	TRBV5-1	TGCGCCAGCAGCTTTCGTACAGGGGTTGCCTACGAGCAGTACTTC	CASSFRTGVAYEQYF
NA	many	TRBJ2-7	TRBV28	TGTGCCAACCCTCCGGGGGAACCCTACGAGCAGTACTTC	CANPPGEPYEQYF
TRBD1	few	TRBJ2-7	TRBV27	TGTGCCAGCAGTTCCGGGACAGGCATCGAGCAGTACTTC	CASSSGTGIEQYF
NA	NA	TRBJ2-1	TRBV25-1	TGTGCCAGCAGTGTAGCTACGGATGAGCAGTTCTTC	CASSVATDEQFF
NA	NA	TRBJ2-2	TRBV19	TGTGCCAGTACTACCTTGGGTAGCGGACCGAACACCGGGGAGCTGTTTTTT	CASTTLGSGPNTGELFF
NA	few	TRBJ1-6	TRBV13	TGTGCCAGCAGTCCGGGACACTCCAATTCACCCCTCCACTTT	CASSPGHSNSPLHF
NA	NA	TRBJ1-2	TRBV30	TGTGCCTGGATCTCCGGGACATCCCTTGGCTACACCTTC	CAWISGTSLGYTF
NA	NA	TRBJ2-3	TRBV7-2	TGTGCCAGCAGCTTAGGGTTTGGCGGGCCTAGCACAGATACGCAGTATTTT	CASSLGFGGPSTDTQYF
NA	NA	TRBJ2-5	TRBV18	TGTGCCAGCTCTACAGGCCAAGAGACCCAGTACTTC	CASSTGQETQYF
NA	NA	TRBJ2-1	TRBV6-2/TRBV6-3	TGTGCCAGCAGTTACCTCATTCCGAGCTCCTACAATGAGCAGTTCTTC	CASSYLIPSSYNEQFF
TRBD1	few	TRBJ2-7	TRBV5-6	TGTGCCAGCAGCTTGACAGGGGGTCCCTACGAGCAGTACTTC	CASSLTGGPYEQYF